This T cell receptor beta chain is drawn from a study of cytomegalovirus exposure and HLA in healthy donors. General study results and limits: Earlier analysis yielded a pattern in which most TCR beta V segments were productive about 90% or about 30% of the time. No immune exposure information besides CMV serostatus was available.

About this clone: Its antigen is not identified.

Every donor was a healthy person donating bone marrow. This CDR3 spans 17 amino acids. Germline CDR1 and CDR2: SGHTA and FQGNSA. V was shortened by 1 base and J by 4 bases, with 18 bases between the two germline ends. Researchers ran the PCR with 60 Vbeta and 13 Jbeta primers. Repertoires were generated with immunoSEQ multiplex PCR, while TCRdb's copy carries only in-frame clones and drops some. Among about 130,000 clones listed, about 76% were seen once. This rearrangement joins TRBV7-2 to TRBJ2-3; tentatively, D is TRBD1 (7 bases). Sequenced sample: PBMCs. The receptor's source is a man younger than 35 in good health and CMV-seronegative. The CDR3 region is CASSLGGAGQRADTQYF. CDR3 DNA: TGTGCCAGCAGCTTAGGTGGTGCGGGACAGCGAGCAGATACGCAGTATTTT.